The 15 T cell receptor beta chains reported below all come from one sample, sequenced in a study of Tregs in tolerant kidney transplant recipients. This table comes from immunoSEQ multiplex PCR, and its TCRdb copy is limited to in-frame clones, with some not included. The profile covers tens of thousands of clones, with approximately 92% appearing a single time and roughly 5% taken by the ten largest. The sample taken for sequencing was CD8+ T cells from blood. The receptors come from a human donor in good health.

The chain recombines TRBV7-9 with TRBJ2-1, with 9 bases lining up with TRBD2. V dropped 2 bases and J dropped 6; count of bases not matched to a gene: 14. Per germline, CDR1 SEHNR and CDR2 FQNEAQ (reference sequence). This CDR3 has 18 amino acids. The CDR3 region is CASSLRPVAGGPGNEQFF. The CDR3 DNA follows: TGTGCCAGCAGCTTACGCCCGGTCGCGGGAGGGCCGGGCAATGAGCAGTTCTTC.

The gene calls are TRBV6-1 and TRBJ2-5, with D possibly TRBD1 on 7 matching bases. Deletions cut 4 bases from V and 7 bases from J, with 13 bases between. Germline assignment: CDR1 MNHNS and CDR2 SASEGT. The CDR3 contains 13 residues. The CDR3 loop is CASSGRGQPTQYF. In DNA, the CDR3 is TGTGCCAGCAGTGGGAGGGGGCAACCGACCCAGTACTTC.

The chain is built from TRBV7-8 and TRBJ1-1; TRBD1 is a possible D gene (5 bases). There are 16 residues in the CDR3. Trimming shortened V by 3 bases and J by 1 base, and 15 bases separated the two germline ends. Germline-derived CDR1 and CDR2 are SGHVS and FQNEAQ. This CDR3 reads CASSFLGTRSNTEAFF. The DNA for the CDR3 is TGTGCCAGCAGCTTCTTGGGGACCCGATCGAACACTGAAGCTTTCTTT.

V and J are TRBV18 and TRBJ2-5, with D possibly TRBD1 on 5 matching bases. Germline lookup yields CDR1 KGHSH and CDR2 LQKENI. CDR3 length equals 16 residues. Trimming pared 3 bases from V and 3 bases from J, leaving 17 bases between. The CDR3 region has the DNA TGTGCCAGCTCACCTAATAAAGGACAACCGAAAGAGACCCAGTACTTC. This codes for CASSPNKGQPKETQYF.

The V and J genes are TRBV2 and TRBJ2-2; maybe TRBD2 (6 bases). Trimming took 10 bases from V and 1 from J, leaving 10 bases between them. The CDR3 spans 13 residues. CDR1 SNHLY and CDR2 FYNNEI come from the germline V gene. The CDR3 region has the DNA TGTGCCACTGAGGGAGGGAACACCGGGGAGCTGTTTTTT. Its translation is CATEGGNTGELFF.

The chain combines TRBV25-1 with TRBJ1-5, with D perhaps TRBD1 (6 bases). Deletions cut 8 bases from V and 0 bases from J, with 11 bases between. The CDR3 totals 14 residues. The germline gives CDR1 MGHDK, CDR2 SYGVNS. The CDR3 DNA reads TGTGCCAGCGGGGACACTTATAGCAATCAGCCCCAGCATTTT. It is translated as CASGDTYSNQPQHF.

The chain combines TRBV15 with TRBJ2-3; unclear D gene. Germline V gene lookup returns CDR1 LNHNV and CDR2 YYDKDF (reference sequence). This CDR3 is built from 15 residues. V was cut by 8 bases and J by 4 bases, with 19 bases left in between. CDR3 sequence (DNA): TGTGCCACCCGGGCTGCAATAGTATCCGCAGATACGCAGTATTTT. Protein product: CATRAAIVSADTQYF.

V is TRBV27 and J is TRBJ2-1; 9 bases line up with TRBD1. Per germline, CDR1 MNHEY and CDR2 SMNVEV (reference sequence). This CDR3 is built from 16 residues. The V and J ends lost 3 bases and 2 bases, in that order; junction bases with no gene match: 5. The CDR3 region has the DNA TGTGCCAGCAGTTTGACGGACAGGGGTGCCTACAATGAGCAGTTCTTC. The encoded protein is CASSLTDRGAYNEQFF.

The chain recombines TRBV11-1 with TRBJ2-4; D gene uncertain. This CDR3 region has 17 residues. The germline V gene encodes CDR1 SGHAT and CDR2 FQDESV (reference sequence). V lost 2 bases to trimming and J lost 0 bases, with 14 bases between them. In DNA form, the CDR3 reads TGTGCCAGCAGCTTAAGAACGGCAGATCTAGCCAAAAACATTCAGTACTTC. It codes for CASSLRTADLAKNIQYF.

This clone showed up just once. The J gene is TRBJ2-2, the V gene TRBV6-1, with 7 nucleotides matching TRBD2. This CDR3 comprises 15 residues. Losses at the gene ends were 4 bases for V and 0 bases for J; bases not matched to a gene: 2. CDR1 MNHNS and CDR2 SASEGT come from the germline V gene. The CDR3 nucleotides are TGTGCCAGCAGTGGGAGCGGGACGAACACCGGGGAGCTGTTTTTT. Protein product: CASSGSGTNTGELFF.

The chain links TRBV6-5 to TRBJ2-1, with a possible D match to TRBD1 (6 bases). Trimming removed 0 bases at V and 3 bases at J, with 12 bases between. The germline CDR1 and CDR2 sequences are MNHEY and SVGAGI. The CDR3 sequence is 16 residues long. CDR3 region: CASSYSTGTNYNEQFF. For the CDR3, the DNA is TGTGCCAGCAGTTACTCGACCGGGACAAACTACAATGAGCAGTTCTTC.

V is TRBV4-2 and J is TRBJ2-2; TRBD1 agrees at 7 bases. CDR1 and CDR2 (germline): LGHNA, YNFKEQ. V lost 5 bases, J lost 0 bases, and 6 bases stayed unmatched. CDR3 size: 16 residues. CDR3 residues: CASSLGQDSNTGELFF. The DNA of the CDR3 is TGTGCCAGCAGCTTAGGACAGGATTCGAACACCGGGGAGCTGTTTTTT.

This clone was recorded only once. One end of the junction is discordant with germline, which a read error may explain. This chain uses TRBV7-9 with TRBJ2-5; the D is unclear. This CDR3 contains 11 residues. From germline, CDR1 is SEHNR and CDR2 FQNEAQ (reference sequence). The CDR3 nucleotides are TGTGCCAGAAGCTTAGGGGAGACCCAGTACTTC. Protein: CARSLGETQYF.

The genes are TRBV11-2 and TRBJ2-3; 10 bases are a match to TRBD2. Per germline, CDR1 SGHAT and CDR2 FQNNGV. The V and J ends lost 1 base and 4 bases, in that order; junction bases with no gene match: 5. This CDR3 is built from 16 residues. The CDR3 protein is CASSLAGLAWPDTQYF. The DNA of the CDR3 is TGTGCCAGCAGCTTAGCGGGACTAGCGTGGCCAGATACGCAGTATTTT.

The CDR3 sequence: CASNSDGDNEQFF. The CDR3 nucleotides are TGTGCCAGCAACTCGGACGGGGACAATGAGCAGTTCTTC. The rearrangement joins TRBV9 to TRBJ2-1, with D possibly being TRBD2 (5 bases). CDR3 length equals 13 residues. CDR1 and CDR2 from the germline V gene are SGDLS and YYNGEE. The V end lost 6 bases, the J end lost 5 bases, and 12 bases lay between the germline ends.